This record covers a single TCR beta chain. Clones were sequenced by immunoSEQ multiplex PCR, and TCRdb holds only the in-frame ones, with some missing. Of roughly 200,000 clones detected, about 81% appear once; the ten largest clones hold around 9%. This sample is part of a study of blood T cell repertoires in COVID-19. Study-level background: Donors in the United States, Italy and Spain gave samples during acute or convalescent COVID-19.

The CDR3 covers 16 residues. CDR1 LGHNT and CDR2 FRNRAP come from the germline V gene. Trimming took off 7 bases at V and 0 bases at J, with 16 bases between the two ends. This TCR derives from a man aged 35-49 years who had recovered from COVID-19. Specimen: PBMCs or T cells enriched from blood (not recorded which). The rearrangement joins TRBV12-5 to TRBJ1-5; possibly TRBD1 for D (6 bases). In DNA form, the CDR3 reads TGTGCTAGTGACACCGAGGGGGGGGCTAGCAATCAGCCCCAGCATTTT. Encoded protein: CASDTEGGASNQPQHF.